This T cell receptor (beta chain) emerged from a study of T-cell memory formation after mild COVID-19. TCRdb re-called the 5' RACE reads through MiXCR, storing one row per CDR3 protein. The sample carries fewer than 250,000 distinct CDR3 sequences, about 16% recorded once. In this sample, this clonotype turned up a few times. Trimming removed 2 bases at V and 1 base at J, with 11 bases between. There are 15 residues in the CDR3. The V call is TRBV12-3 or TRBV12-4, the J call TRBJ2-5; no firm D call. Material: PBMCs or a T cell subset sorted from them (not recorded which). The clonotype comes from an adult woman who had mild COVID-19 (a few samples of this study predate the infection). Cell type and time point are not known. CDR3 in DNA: TGTGCCAGCAGTTTACTCAGGAAACCCCAAGAGACCCAGTACTTC. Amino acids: CASSLLRKPQETQYF.